The clone carrying this TCR beta chain has a handful of counts. What it binds is unknown. The data were obtained in a study of T cells after yellow fever vaccination. Study-wide points: Reappearing after the booster were most of the clones from primary vaccination (around 96% CD4, 75% to 90% CD8). Although most clonotypes did not, a small share appeared in both CD4 and CD8 compartments.

TCRdb ran MiXCR on the 5' RACE reads and lists one entry per CDR3 protein. Counted here are a few hundred thousand distinct CDR3 sequences, about 7.8% occurring once; the ten biggest clones make up around 17%. This CDR3 comprises 14 residues. V lost 2 bases and J lost 2; bases outside the gene matches: 2. CDR1 and CDR2 from the germline V gene are MNHEY and SMNVEV (reference sequence). The clonotype originates from a man younger than 35 who received the YFV17D yellow fever vaccine. Specimen: PBMCs, collected about 41 days after the first yellow fever vaccination. V and J are TRBV27 and TRBJ1-2, with 7 bases aligning to TRBD1. CDR3 in DNA: TGTGCCAGCAGTTTAAAACAGGGGAACTATGGCTACACCTTC. Protein product: CASSLKQGNYGYTF.